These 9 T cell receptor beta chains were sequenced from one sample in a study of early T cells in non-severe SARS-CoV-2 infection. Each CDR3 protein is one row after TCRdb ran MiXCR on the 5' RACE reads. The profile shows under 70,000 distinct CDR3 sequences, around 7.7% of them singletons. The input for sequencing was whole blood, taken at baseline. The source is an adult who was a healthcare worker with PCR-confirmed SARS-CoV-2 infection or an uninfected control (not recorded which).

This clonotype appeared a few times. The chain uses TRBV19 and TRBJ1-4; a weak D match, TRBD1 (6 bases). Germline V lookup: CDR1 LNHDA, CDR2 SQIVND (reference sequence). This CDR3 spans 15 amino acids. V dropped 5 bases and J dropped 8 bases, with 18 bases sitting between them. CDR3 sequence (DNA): TGTGCCAGTAGTTCCTACAGGGAAGGGGACGAAAAACTGTTTTTT. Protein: CASSSYREGDEKLFF.

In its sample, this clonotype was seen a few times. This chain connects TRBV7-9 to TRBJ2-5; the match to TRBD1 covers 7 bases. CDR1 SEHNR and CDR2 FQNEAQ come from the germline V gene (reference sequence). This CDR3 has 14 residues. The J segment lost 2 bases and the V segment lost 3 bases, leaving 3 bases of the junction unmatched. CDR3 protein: CASSFGDRQETQYF. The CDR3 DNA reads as TGTGCCAGCAGCTTTGGGGACAGACAAGAGACCCAGTACTTC.

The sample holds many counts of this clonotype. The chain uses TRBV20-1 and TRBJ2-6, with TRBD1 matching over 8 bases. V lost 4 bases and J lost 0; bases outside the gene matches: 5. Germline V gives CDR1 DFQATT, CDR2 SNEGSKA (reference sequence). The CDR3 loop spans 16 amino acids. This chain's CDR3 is CSATGTGLSGANVLTF. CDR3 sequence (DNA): TGCAGTGCTACCGGGACAGGTCTCTCTGGGGCCAACGTCCTGACTTTC.

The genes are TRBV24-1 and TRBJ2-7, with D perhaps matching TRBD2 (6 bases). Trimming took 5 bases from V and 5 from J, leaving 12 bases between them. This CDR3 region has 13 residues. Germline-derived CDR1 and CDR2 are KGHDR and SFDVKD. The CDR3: CATSAGRGHEQYF. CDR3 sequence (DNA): TGTGCCACCAGTGCCGGGCGGGGCCACGAGCAGTACTTC.

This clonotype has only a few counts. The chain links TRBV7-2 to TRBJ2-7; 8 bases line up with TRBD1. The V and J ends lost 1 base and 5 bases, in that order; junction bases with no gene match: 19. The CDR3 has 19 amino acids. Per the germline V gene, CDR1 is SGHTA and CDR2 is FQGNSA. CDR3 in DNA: TGTGCCAGCAGCTTAGTCGCTGGGACAGGAATCCTCCGGGCGAACGAGCAGTACTTC. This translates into CASSLVAGTGILRANEQYF.

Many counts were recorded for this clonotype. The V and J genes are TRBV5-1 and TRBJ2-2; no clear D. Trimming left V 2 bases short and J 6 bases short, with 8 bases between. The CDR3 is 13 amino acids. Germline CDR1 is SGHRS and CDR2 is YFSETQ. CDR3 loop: CASSFGQAGELFF. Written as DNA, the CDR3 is TGCGCCAGCAGCTTTGGCCAAGCCGGGGAGCTGTTTTTT.

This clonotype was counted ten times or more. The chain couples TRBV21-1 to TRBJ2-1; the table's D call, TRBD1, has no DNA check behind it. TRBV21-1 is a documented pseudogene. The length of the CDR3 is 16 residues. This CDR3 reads CASSPRRWQGDNEQFF. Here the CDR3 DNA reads TGTGCCAGCAGCCCCCGACGATGGCAGGGAGACAATGAGCAGTTCTTC.

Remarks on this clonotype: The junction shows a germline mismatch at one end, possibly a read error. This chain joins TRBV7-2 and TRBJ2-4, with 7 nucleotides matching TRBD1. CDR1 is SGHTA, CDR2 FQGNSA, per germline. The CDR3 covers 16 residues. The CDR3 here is CASSQYPPRRQGGWDF. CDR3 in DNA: TGTGCCAGCAGCCAGTACCCGCCGAGACGACAGGGCGGGTGGGACTTC.

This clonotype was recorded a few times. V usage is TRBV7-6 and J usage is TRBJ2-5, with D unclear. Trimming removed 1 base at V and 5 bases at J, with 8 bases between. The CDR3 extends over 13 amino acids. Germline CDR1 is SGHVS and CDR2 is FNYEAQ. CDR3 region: CASSLVGLETQYF. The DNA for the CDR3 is TGTGCCAGCAGCTTAGTCGGGCTGGAGACCCAGTACTTC.